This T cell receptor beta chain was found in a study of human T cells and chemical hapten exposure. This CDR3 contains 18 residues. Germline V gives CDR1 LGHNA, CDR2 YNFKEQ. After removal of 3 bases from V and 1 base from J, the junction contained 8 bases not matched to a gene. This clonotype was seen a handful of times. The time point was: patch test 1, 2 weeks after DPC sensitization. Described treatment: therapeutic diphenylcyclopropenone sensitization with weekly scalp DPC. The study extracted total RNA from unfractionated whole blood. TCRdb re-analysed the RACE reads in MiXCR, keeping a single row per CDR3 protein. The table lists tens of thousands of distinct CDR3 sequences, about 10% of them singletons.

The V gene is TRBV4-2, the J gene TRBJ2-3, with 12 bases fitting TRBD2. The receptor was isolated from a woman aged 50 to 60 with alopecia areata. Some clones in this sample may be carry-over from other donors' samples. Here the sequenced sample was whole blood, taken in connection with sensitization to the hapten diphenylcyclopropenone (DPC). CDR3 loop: CASSQVTTSGGRTDTQYF. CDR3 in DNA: TGTGCCAGCAGCCAGGTTACGACTAGCGGGGGTCGCACAGATACGCAGTATTTT.